The sequence of this T cell receptor (beta chain) was determined in a study of blood T cell repertoires in COVID-19. Study as a whole: Sample material is recorded as cDNA or gDNA derived from T cells, B-cell-depleted T cells, or PBMCs.

Original data processing: Using reference gene primer amplification, nucleated cell counts were estimated. Using immunoSEQ multiplex PCR, the repertoire was profiled, and TCRdb retains in-frame clones only, with some absent. V and J calls and clone size are those listed in that table; D and trimming were worked out from the DNA. This table has about 320,000 clones, 87% appearing once. This study enrolled people aged about 18 to 100 from under 25 US geographic areas. The study counted Cohort 3 donors as recovered given two negative PCRs, clearance, or symptom resolution. The sequencing sample was made of PBMCs or T cells enriched from blood (not recorded which). The sequence was collected from a woman aged 30 to 39 who had recovered from COVID-19.

This chain's CDR3 is CASSQEASSGGNWGNEQFF. In DNA form, the CDR3 reads TGCGCCAGCAGCCAAGAAGCGTCTAGCGGGGGAAACTGGGGTAATGAGCAGTTCTTC. The genes are TRBV4-3 and TRBJ2-1, with 10 positions matching TRBD2. This CDR3 has 19 amino acids. Germline CDR1 is LGHNA and CDR2 is YSLEER. The J segment lost 7 bases and the V segment lost 0 bases, leaving 15 bases of the junction unmatched.